The 23 T cell receptor beta chains presented below share a single source sample, sequenced in a study of cytomegalovirus exposure and HLA in healthy donors. Method: immunoSEQ multiplex PCR; TCRdb's copy keeps in-frame clones and lacks some. Here the sample spans over 150,000 clones, approximately 86% being singletons. The material sequenced was PBMCs. The receptors originated from a young man in good health and CMV-seropositive.

The sample holds one count of this clone. The chain is built from TRBV5-1 and TRBJ2-7; D is ambiguous. V lost 0 bases and J lost 3, with 10 bases in between. The CDR3 extends over 14 amino acids. The V gene's germline CDR1 is SGHRS and CDR2 YFSETQ. The CDR3 DNA follows: TGCGCCAGCAGCTTGGCCCATGGTAGCTACGAGCAGTACTTC. This codes for CASSLAHGSYEQYF.

Here the CDR3 reads CASSRDLSTSGGSYEQYF. CDR3 sequence (DNA): TGCGCCAGCAGCCGGGACTTATCGACTAGCGGGGGCTCCTACGAGCAGTACTTC. The rearrangement uses TRBV4-1 and TRBJ2-7, with TRBD2 matching over 12 bases. Germline V gene data show CDR1 as MGHRA and CDR2 as YSYEKL. V lost 4 bases to trimming and J lost 0 bases; unmatched junction nucleotides: 10. The CDR3 length is 18 residues.

This clone has only a few counts. The gene calls are TRBV29-1 and TRBJ1-4; D not resolved. The V gene's germline CDR1 is SQVTM and CDR2 ANQGSEA. The CDR3 has 11 residues. The V end was cut by 5 bases, the J end by 8 bases, with 9 bases between. The CDR3 protein is CSVREWEKLFF. CDR3 nucleotide sequence: TGCAGCGTTAGAGAATGGGAAAAACTGTTTTTT. The complete variable domain, with remaining parts taken from reference TRBV29-1 and TRBJ1-4, reads SAVISQKPSRDICQRGTSLTIQCQVDSQVTMMFWYRQQPGQSLTLIATANQGSEATYESGFVIDKFPISRPNLTFSTLTVSNMSPEDSSIYLCSVREWEKLFFGSGTQLSVL.

CDR3 DNA sequence: TGTGCCAGCAGCCCCGGGAGCGGGGGGGCCGACGAGCAGTACTTC. As protein: CASSPGSGGADEQYF. The genes are TRBV7-3 and TRBJ2-7; TRBD2 matches at 10 bases. Losses at the gene ends were 5 bases for V and 5 bases for J; bases not matched to a gene: 9. Germline-derived CDR1 and CDR2 are SGHTA and FQGTGA. This CDR3 comprises 15 residues. Full variable domain (remainder filled in from reference TRBV7-3 and TRBJ2-7): GAGVSQTPSNKVTEKGKYVELRCDPISGHTALYWYRQSLGQGPEFLIYFQGTGAADDSGLPNDRFFAVRPEGSVSTLKIQRTERGDSAVYLCASSPGSGGADEQYFGPGTRLTVT.

Within the sample, this clone is medium-sized. V is TRBV5-4 and J is TRBJ1-2, with 7 bases matching TRBD1. With V trimmed by 3 bases and J by 1 base, 6 bases remained unmatched. The CDR3 extends over 15 amino acids. Germline V lookup: CDR1 SGHNT, CDR2 YYREEE (reference sequence). DNA of the CDR3: TGTGCCAGCAGCTCCAGGGGGTTGGGTAACTATGGCTACACCTTC. This translates into CASSSRGLGNYGYTF.

The V call is TRBV4-1, the J call TRBJ2-5, with TRBD2 matching over 9 bases. V lost 0 bases, J lost 2 bases, and 10 bases stayed unmatched. Per germline, CDR1 MGHRA and CDR2 YSYEKL. The CDR3 loop spans 18 amino acids. The CDR3 here is CASSQEDGRTSVQETQYF. Written as DNA, the CDR3 is TGCGCCAGCAGCCAAGAGGACGGAAGGACTAGCGTACAAGAGACCCAGTACTTC.

Points on this clone: The identical CDR3 is also encoded by other nucleotide sequences in the sample. The chain recombines TRBV11-3 with TRBJ2-5, with 9 nucleotides matching TRBD1. CDR1 and CDR2 from the germline V gene are SGHNT and YENEEA. This CDR3 contains 13 residues. With 3 bases clipped from V and 4 bases from J, the junction kept 0 bases outside the gene matches. The CDR3 bases are TGTGCCAGCAGCTTGGGACAGGGAGAGACCCAGTACTTC. Amino acid sequence: CASSLGQGETQYF.

V usage is TRBV6-5 and J usage is TRBJ2-1; 10 bases agree with TRBD2. Germline CDR1 MNHEY, CDR2 SVGAGI. The V and J ends lost 4 bases and 7 bases, in that order; junction bases with no gene match: 7. The CDR3 consists of 15 residues. The CDR3 here is CASSLRTSGVNEQFF. The CDR3 DNA follows: TGTGCCAGCAGTTTACGAACTAGCGGGGTGAATGAGCAGTTCTTC.

The V and J genes are TRBV20-1 and TRBJ1-2; D unclear. V gave up 1 base and J gave up 10 bases, with 10 bases separating them. Germline loops: CDR1 DFQATT, CDR2 SNEGSKA (reference sequence). The CDR3 has 11 residues. CDR3 nucleotide sequence: TGCAGTGCTAGAGGCGGCACGGCCTACACCTTC. Protein sequence: CSARGGTAYTF.

The gene calls are TRBV5-6 and TRBJ2-7; 10 positions agree with TRBD2. From germline, CDR1 is SGHDT and CDR2 YYEEEE. CDR3 length: 15 residues. V shed 4 bases, J shed 7 bases, and the junction held 11 bases outside the gene matches. The CDR3 nucleotides are TGTGCCAGCAGCCCCCCCAGCGGGGGGGCAGGGGAGCAGTACTTC. Translation gives CASSPPSGGAGEQYF.

The chain carries TRBV6-1 and TRBJ1-1; no clear D gene. Germline CDR1 and CDR2: MNHNS and SASEGT. V was shortened by 0 bases and J by 11 bases, with 13 bases between the two germline ends. The CDR3 has 13 residues. CDR3 bases: TGTGCCAGCAGTGAAGCCGAACCTACCCGGGCTTTCTTT. This translates into CASSEAEPTRAFF.

The chain joins TRBV9 to TRBJ2-1; tentatively, D is TRBD2 (5 bases). The V gene lost 1 base and the J gene lost 5 bases, with 7 bases spanning the gap. The CDR3 consists of 13 residues. Germline values: CDR1 SGDLS, CDR2 YYNGEE. The CDR3 is CASSVLSDNEQFF. The CDR3 DNA follows: TGTGCCAGCAGCGTACTTAGCGACAATGAGCAGTTCTTC.

The sample holds one count of this clone. The chain links TRBV7-9 to TRBJ1-3, with D maybe TRBD1 (5 bases). The V gene lost 8 bases and the J gene lost 4 bases, with 9 bases spanning the gap. The CDR3 sequence is 12 residues long. Per germline, CDR1 SEHNR and CDR2 FQNEAQ (reference sequence). CDR3 region: CASGRGGNTIYF. CDR3 DNA: TGTGCCAGCGGTCGGGGGGGAAACACCATATATTTT.

This chain links TRBV6-6 with TRBJ1-3; D unresolved. Germline V lookup: CDR1 MNHNY, CDR2 SVGAGI (reference sequence). V lost 7 bases and J lost 0, with 7 bases in between. The CDR3 has 13 residues. The DNA of the CDR3 is TGTGCCAGCATCATTTCCTCTGGAAACACCATATATTTT. Its translation is CASIISSGNTIYF.

The V gene is TRBV18, the J gene TRBJ2-7; D possibly corresponds to TRBD2 (7 bases). V lost 3 bases and J 11 bases, leaving 17 bases between the germline ends. Germline V CDR1 and CDR2: KGHSH, LQKENI. CDR3 length: 13 amino acids. CDR3 in amino acids: CASSPPAGAGEYF. The CDR3 DNA follows: TGTGCCAGCTCACCCCCGGCGGGGGCGGGGGAGTACTTC.

J is TRBJ1-5 and V is TRBV2; 7 bases match TRBD1. V dropped 1 base and J dropped 6; count of bases not matched to a gene: 9. This CDR3 has 16 residues. CDR1 SNHLY and CDR2 FYNNEI come from the germline V gene. Here the CDR3 DNA reads TGTGCCAGCAGTGAAGGAAGGACAGGCTCGGGTCAGCCCCAGCATTTT. Translation gives CASSEGRTGSGQPQHF.

The gene calls are TRBV28 and TRBJ2-5, with 7 nucleotides matching TRBD1. CDR1 and CDR2 (germline): MDHEN, SYDVKM. Losses at the gene ends were 5 bases for V and 6 bases for J; bases not matched to a gene: 9. The CDR3 has 14 amino acids. This chain's CDR3 is CASSRGPGVKTQYF. CDR3 in DNA: TGTGCCAGCAGTAGGGGGCCAGGCGTAAAGACCCAGTACTTC.

The rearrangement uses TRBV7-6 and TRBJ2-5; 8 bases agree with TRBD2. The junction had 18 bases not matched to a gene; V was cut back by 7 bases and J by 5 bases. Germline V gene data show CDR1 as SGHVS and CDR2 as FNYEAQ. The CDR3 is 17 residues long. CDR3 coding DNA: TGTGCCAGCAAGGCCCAGGAAGCGGGAGACGCTCGGGAGACCCAGTACTTC. This sequence encodes CASKAQEAGDARETQYF.

This chain connects TRBV27 to TRBJ2-3; 12 bases match TRBD2. Unmatched junction bases numbered 5, after V lost 4 bases and J lost 3 bases. This CDR3 contains 16 residues. CDR1 MNHEY and CDR2 SMNVEV come from the germline V gene (reference sequence). The CDR3 nucleotides are TGTGCCAGCAGTTCAACCGGACTAGCGGGGACAGATACGCAGTATTTT. Protein product: CASSSTGLAGTDTQYF.

This sequence joins TRBV9 and TRBJ2-7; TRBD1 agrees at 9 bases. The CDR3 is 17 amino acids. Germline assignment: CDR1 SGDLS and CDR2 YYNGEE. The V and J ends lost 1 base and 2 bases, in that order; junction bases with no gene match: 10. This chain's CDR3 is CASSVSPNRGLTYEQYF. For the CDR3, the DNA is TGTGCCAGCAGCGTATCCCCGAACAGGGGGCTTACCTACGAGCAGTACTTC.

The chain employs TRBV6-5 and TRBJ1-2, with D possibly being TRBD1 (6 bases). The germline gives CDR1 MNHEY, CDR2 SVGAGI. Trimming took 7 bases from V and 7 from J, leaving 16 bases between them. The CDR3 totals 13 residues. In DNA form, the CDR3 reads TGTGCCAGCACCTTAACAGGGTTCAGTGGCTACACCTTC. Its protein product is CASTLTGFSGYTF.

V and J are TRBV6-5 and TRBJ2-2; 7 bases map to TRBD1. The ends lost 4 bases at V and 3 bases at J; junction bases unmatched: 8. CDR1 is MNHEY, CDR2 SVGAGI, per germline. The CDR3 runs to 16 residues. In nucleotides, the CDR3 is TGTGCCAGCAGTTCTCCCAAGGGGGCATACACCGGGGAGCTGTTTTTT. It codes for CASSSPKGAYTGELFF.

This sequence joins TRBV19 and TRBJ1-1; a weak D match, TRBD1 (6 bases). Trimming left V 4 bases short and J 3 bases short, with 12 bases between. Per the germline V gene, CDR1 is LNHDA and CDR2 is SQIVND (reference sequence). There are 14 residues in the CDR3. Here the CDR3 DNA reads TGTGCCAGTAGTAACAGACAGGAGCACACTGAAGCTTTCTTT. It is translated as CASSNRQEHTEAFF.